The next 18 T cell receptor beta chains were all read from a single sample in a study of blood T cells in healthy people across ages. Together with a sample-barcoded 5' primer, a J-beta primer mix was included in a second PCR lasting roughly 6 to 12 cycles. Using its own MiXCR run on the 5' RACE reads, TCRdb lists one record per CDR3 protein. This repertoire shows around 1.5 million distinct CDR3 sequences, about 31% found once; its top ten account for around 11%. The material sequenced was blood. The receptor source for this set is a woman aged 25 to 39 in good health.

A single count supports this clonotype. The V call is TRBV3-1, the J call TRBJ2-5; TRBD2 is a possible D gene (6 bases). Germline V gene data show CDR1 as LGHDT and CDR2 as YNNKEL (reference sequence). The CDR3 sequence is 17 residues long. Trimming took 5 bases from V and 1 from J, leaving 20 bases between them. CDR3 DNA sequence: TGTGCCAGCAGCTCCTCCCTGTCGCGGGGTATCCAAGAGACCCAGTACTTC. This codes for CASSSSLSRGIQETQYF.

CDR3 amino acids: CASSWTSGGGELFF. The CDR3 DNA follows: TGTGCCAGCAGTTGGACTAGCGGGGGTGGGGAGCTGTTTTTT. The chain is built from TRBV6-6 and TRBJ2-2; 13 bases fit TRBD2. With V trimmed by 4 bases and J by 8 bases, 1 base remained unmatched. CDR1 and CDR2 from the germline V gene are MNHNY and SVGAGI (reference sequence). The CDR3 loop spans 14 amino acids.

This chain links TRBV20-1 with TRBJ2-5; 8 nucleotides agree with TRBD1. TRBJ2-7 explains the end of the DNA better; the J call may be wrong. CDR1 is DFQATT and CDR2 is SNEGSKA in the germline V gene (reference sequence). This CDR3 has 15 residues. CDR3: CSARDWGQDTYEQYF. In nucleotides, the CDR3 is TGCAGTGCTAGAGATTGGGGACAGGATACGTACGAGCAGTACTTC.

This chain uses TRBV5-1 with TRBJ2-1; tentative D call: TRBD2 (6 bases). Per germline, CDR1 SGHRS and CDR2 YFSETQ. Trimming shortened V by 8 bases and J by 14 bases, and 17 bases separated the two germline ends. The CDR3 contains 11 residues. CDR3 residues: CARGAAEGKFF. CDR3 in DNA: TGCGCCAGAGGGGCCGCGGAGGGAAAGTTCTTC. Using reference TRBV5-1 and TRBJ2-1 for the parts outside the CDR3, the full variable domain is KAGVTQTPRYLIKTRGQQVTLSCSPISGHRSVSWYQQTPGQGLQFLFEYFSETQRNKGNFPGRFSGRQFSNSRSEMNVSTLELGDSALYLCARGAAEGKFFGPGTRLTVL.

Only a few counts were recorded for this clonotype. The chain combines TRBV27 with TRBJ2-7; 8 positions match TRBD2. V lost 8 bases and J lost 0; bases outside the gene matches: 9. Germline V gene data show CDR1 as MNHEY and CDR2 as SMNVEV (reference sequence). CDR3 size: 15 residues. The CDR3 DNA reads TGTGCCAGCGGGTCTACGGGACTAGACTCCTACGAGCAGTACTTC. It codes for CASGSTGLDSYEQYF.

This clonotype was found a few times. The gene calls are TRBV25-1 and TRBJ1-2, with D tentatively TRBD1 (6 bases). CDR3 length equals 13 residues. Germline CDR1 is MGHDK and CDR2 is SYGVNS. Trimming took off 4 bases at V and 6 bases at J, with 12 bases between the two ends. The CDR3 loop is CASSVTGQNGYTF. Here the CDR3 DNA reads TGTGCCAGCAGTGTTACCGGACAGAATGGCTACACCTTC.

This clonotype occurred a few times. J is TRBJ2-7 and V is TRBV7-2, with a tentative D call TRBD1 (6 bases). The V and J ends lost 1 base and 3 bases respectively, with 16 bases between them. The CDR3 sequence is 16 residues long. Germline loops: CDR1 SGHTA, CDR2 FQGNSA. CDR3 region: CASSLEYRAGFYEQYF. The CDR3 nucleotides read TGTGCCAGCAGCTTAGAATACAGGGCAGGGTTCTACGAGCAGTACTTC. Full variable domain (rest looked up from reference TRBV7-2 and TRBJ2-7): GAGVSQSPSNKVTEKGKDVELRCDPISGHTALYWYRQSLGQGLEFLIYFQGNSAPDKSGLPSDRFSAERTGGSVSTLTIQRTQQEDSAVYLCASSLEYRAGFYEQYFGPGTRLTVT.

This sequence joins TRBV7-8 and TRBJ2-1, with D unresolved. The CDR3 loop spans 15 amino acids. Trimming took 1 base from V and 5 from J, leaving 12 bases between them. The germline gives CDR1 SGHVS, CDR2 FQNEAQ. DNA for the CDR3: TGTGCCAGCAGCTTAGGTCTGCGACACGACAATGAGCAGTTCTTC. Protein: CASSLGLRHDNEQFF.

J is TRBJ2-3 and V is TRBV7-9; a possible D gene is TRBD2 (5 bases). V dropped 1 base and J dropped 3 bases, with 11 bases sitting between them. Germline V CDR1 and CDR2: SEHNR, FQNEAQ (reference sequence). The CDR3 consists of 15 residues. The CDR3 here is CASSLVTRGTDTQYF. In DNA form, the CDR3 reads TGTGCCAGCAGCTTAGTGACCCGGGGTACAGATACGCAGTATTTT.

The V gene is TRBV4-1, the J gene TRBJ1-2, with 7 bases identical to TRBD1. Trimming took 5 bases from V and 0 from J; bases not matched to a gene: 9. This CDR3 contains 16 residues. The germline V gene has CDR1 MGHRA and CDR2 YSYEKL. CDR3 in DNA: TGCGCCAGCAGCGAGTCAGGGACAGCTGCTAACTATGGCTACACCTTC. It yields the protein CASSESGTAANYGYTF.

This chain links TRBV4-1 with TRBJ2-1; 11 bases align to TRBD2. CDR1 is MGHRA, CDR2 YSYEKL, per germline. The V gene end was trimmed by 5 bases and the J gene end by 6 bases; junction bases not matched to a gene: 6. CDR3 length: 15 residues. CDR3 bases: TGCGCCAGCAGCTGGTTAGCGGGGGGGCCCAATGAGCAGTTCTTC. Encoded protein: CASSWLAGGPNEQFF.

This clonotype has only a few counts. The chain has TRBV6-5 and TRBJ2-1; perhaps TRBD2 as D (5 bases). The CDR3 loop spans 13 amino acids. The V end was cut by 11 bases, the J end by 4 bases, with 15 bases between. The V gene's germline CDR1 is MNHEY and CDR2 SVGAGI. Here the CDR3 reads CASYGGEYNEQFF. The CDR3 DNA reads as TGTGCCTCTTATGGTGGGGAGTACAATGAGCAGTTCTTC.

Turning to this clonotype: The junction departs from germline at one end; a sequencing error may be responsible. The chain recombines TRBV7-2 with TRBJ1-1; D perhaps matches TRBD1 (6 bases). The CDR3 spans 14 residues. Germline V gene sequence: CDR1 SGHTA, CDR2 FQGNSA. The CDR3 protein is CASTFTVWDTETFF. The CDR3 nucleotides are TGTGCCAGCACCTTCACCGTGTGGGACACTGAAACTTTCTTT.

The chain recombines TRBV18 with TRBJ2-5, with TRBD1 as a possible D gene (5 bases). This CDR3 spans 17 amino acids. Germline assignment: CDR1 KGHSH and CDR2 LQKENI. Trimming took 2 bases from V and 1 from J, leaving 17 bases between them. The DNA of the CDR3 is TGTGCCAGCTCACCATGGGCAGGGCAGAAACTCCAAGAGACCCAGTACTTC. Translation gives CASSPWAGQKLQETQYF.

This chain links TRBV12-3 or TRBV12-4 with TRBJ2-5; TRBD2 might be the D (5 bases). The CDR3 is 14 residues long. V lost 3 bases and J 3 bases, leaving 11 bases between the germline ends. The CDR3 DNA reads TGTGCCAGCAGTTTCGGGGTGGCAGAAGAGACCCAGTACTTC. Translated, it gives CASSFGVAEETQYF.

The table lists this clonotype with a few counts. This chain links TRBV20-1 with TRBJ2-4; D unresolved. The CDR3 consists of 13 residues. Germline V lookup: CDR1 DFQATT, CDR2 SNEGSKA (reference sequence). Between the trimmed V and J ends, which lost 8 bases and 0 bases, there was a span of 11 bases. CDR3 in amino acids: CSPAVVAKNIQYF. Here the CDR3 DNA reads TGCAGTCCCGCGGTCGTAGCCAAAAACATTCAGTACTTC.

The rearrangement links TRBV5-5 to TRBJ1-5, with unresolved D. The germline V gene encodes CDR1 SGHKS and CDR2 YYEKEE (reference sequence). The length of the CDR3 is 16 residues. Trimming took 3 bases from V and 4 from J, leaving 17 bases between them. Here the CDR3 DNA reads TGTGCCAGCAGCTCAACTCCTTTATTGGGTAATCAGCCCCAGCATTTT. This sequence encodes CASSSTPLLGNQPQHF.

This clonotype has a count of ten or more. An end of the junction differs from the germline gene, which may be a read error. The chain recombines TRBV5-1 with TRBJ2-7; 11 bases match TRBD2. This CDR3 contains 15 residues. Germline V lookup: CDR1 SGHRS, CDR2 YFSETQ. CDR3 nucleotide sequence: TGTGCCAGCAGCTCGACTAGCGGGATTTCCTACGAGCAGTACTTC. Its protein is CASSSTSGISYEQYF.